This T cell receptor beta chain was sequenced in a study of PD-L1 blockade in urothelial cancer. Study as a whole: In the patient group, about 85% of the roughly 30 were males with bladder-origin urothelial cancer. From 0 to 3 prior chemotherapy regimens had been given to the patients.

The assay was immunoSEQ multiplex PCR, and TCRdb's table has in-frame clones only and misses some. The profile covers 25,000 to 35,000 clones, with about 87% appearing a single time and 1.8% taken by the ten largest. The CDR3 runs 20 residues. Unmatched junction bases numbered 17, after V lost 0 bases and J lost 6 bases. CDR1 and CDR2 (germline): SGHDN, FVKESK. The gene calls are TRBV14 and TRBJ2-3; 11 positions match TRBD2. The specimen was PBMCs, collected around atezolizumab (anti-PD-L1) treatment. The clonotype originates from a man between 50 and 59 years old with urothelial cancer. CDR3 sequence: CASSQDWALAGGLEVDTQYF. The CDR3 DNA sequence: TGTGCCAGCAGCCAAGATTGGGCGTTAGCGGGAGGGCTCGAGGTGGATACGCAGTATTTT.